The 24 T cell receptor beta chains reported below all come from one sample, sequenced in a study of T cell responses to AZD1222 COVID-19 vaccine (dated by TCRdb to about 2021). Libraries came from the immunoSEQ multiplex PCR assay. TCRdb took over this immuneACCESS table, retaining in-frame rearrangements with V and J assigned. Such tables are incomplete; in checked studies, under half of the missing clones stem from an unresolved V gene, and the remainder is unexplained. Within this sample are around 150,000 clones, with roughly 82% of them counted one time only. The biggest ten clones account for about 4% of the sample. The label giving this sample's time point can be read as: baseline before first vaccination. Sequenced here: peripheral blood, sampled on day 0 of AZD1222 vaccination. These receptor sequences come from an adult in good health.

This sequence joins TRBV5-1 and TRBJ1-2; D is ambiguous. V shed 0 bases and J shed 3 bases, with 9 bases lying between them. Germline V lookup: CDR1 SGHRS, CDR2 YFSETQ. The CDR3 length is 14 residues. DNA for the CDR3: TGCGCCAGCAGCTTGGTTAGGGTGGACTATGGCTACACCTTC. It specifies CASSLVRVDYGYTF.

V and J are TRBV4-1 and TRBJ1-2; D is perhaps TRBD1 (5 bases). The germline CDR1 and CDR2 sequences are MGHRA and YSYEKL. The V gene lost 3 bases and the J gene lost 4 bases, with 12 bases spanning the gap. The CDR3 runs 14 residues. For the CDR3, the DNA is TGCGCCAGCAGCCAGGGGGGTGGACTCTATGGCTACACCTTC. As protein: CASSQGGGLYGYTF.

The rearrangement joins TRBV19 to TRBJ2-5, with TRBD2 matching 10 bases. The V segment lost 5 bases and the J segment 5 bases; nucleotides outside the gene matches: 5. The germline CDR1 and CDR2 sequences are LNHDA and SQIVND (reference sequence). There are 14 residues in the CDR3. The chain's CDR3 is CASSLAGGGETQYF. The CDR3 DNA follows: TGTGCCAGTAGTTTAGCGGGGGGTGGGGAGACCCAGTACTTC.

V is TRBV2 and J is TRBJ2-7; tentative D call: TRBD1 (6 bases). The length of the CDR3 is 14 residues. CDR1 SNHLY and CDR2 FYNNEI come from the germline V gene. Trimming took off 7 bases at V and 1 base at J, with 14 bases between the two ends. DNA of the CDR3: TGTGCCAGCACCGAACAGGGACCATCCTACGAGCAGTACTTC. Its protein is CASTEQGPSYEQYF.

This chain uses TRBV28 with TRBJ2-6; D might be TRBD2 (6 bases). With 6 bases removed from V and 4 bases from J, the gap between germline ends came to 13 bases. Germline CDR1 reads MDHEN; CDR2 reads SYDVKM. CDR3 length: 15 amino acids. The CDR3 is CASSYRGSGANVLTF. The CDR3 nucleotides read TGTGCCAGCAGCTACCGGGGGTCAGGGGCCAACGTCCTGACTTTC.

The chain joins TRBV11-2 to TRBJ2-5, with D maybe TRBD2 (6 bases). The V gene's germline CDR1 is SGHAT and CDR2 FQNNGV. There are 18 residues in the CDR3. V lost 1 base to trimming and J lost 5 bases, with 23 bases between them. The CDR3 is CASSLAVFQAGTWETQYF. CDR3 in DNA: TGTGCCAGCAGCTTAGCCGTCTTTCAGGCGGGGACTTGGGAGACCCAGTACTTC.

This chain links TRBV27 with TRBJ1-6; 9 bases line up with TRBD1. The V gene end was trimmed by 2 bases and the J gene end by 5 bases; junction bases not matched to a gene: 7. Germline CDR1 is MNHEY and CDR2 is SMNVEV (reference sequence). The CDR3 sequence is 17 residues long. CDR3 loop: CASSLPRDRVNNSPLHF. CDR3 nucleotides: TGTGCCAGCAGTTTACCCCGGGACAGGGTGAATAATTCACCCCTCCACTTT.

This clone was seen only once. The rearrangement links TRBV29-1 to TRBJ2-4, with D maybe TRBD2 (6 bases). Looked up from germline, CDR1 is SQVTM and CDR2 is ANQGSEA. Trimming cost V 5 bases and J 8 bases, with 13 bases left between them. The CDR3 has 12 amino acids. CDR3 sequence reads: CSVTMGGDIQYF. CDR3 in DNA: TGCAGCGTTACTATGGGGGGAGACATTCAGTACTTC.

The chain employs TRBV7-9 and TRBJ1-1; D possibly corresponds to TRBD1 (5 bases). V dropped 1 base and J dropped 11 bases, with 14 bases sitting between them. The germline V gene encodes CDR1 SEHNR and CDR2 FQNEAQ (reference sequence). This CDR3 comprises 13 residues. The CDR3: CASSLGGLVGAFF. DNA of the CDR3: TGTGCCAGCAGCTTAGGGGGGTTAGTGGGCGCTTTCTTT.

The chain is built from TRBV27 and TRBJ2-1; 7 positions match TRBD1. The length of the CDR3 is 15 residues. Germline V gene data show CDR1 as MNHEY and CDR2 as SMNVEV (reference sequence). Trimming at V came to 5 bases and at J to 2 bases, leaving 6 bases not matched to a gene. Here the CDR3 reads CASSPDRNPYNEQFF. The CDR3 region has the DNA TGTGCCAGCAGTCCGGACAGGAACCCCTACAATGAGCAGTTCTTC.

Points on this clone: Additional DNA sequences in this sample encode the identical CDR3. V and J are TRBV5-8 and TRBJ1-4; D is perhaps TRBD1 (6 bases). The CDR3 runs to 14 residues. CDR1 is SGHTS, CDR2 YDEGEE, per germline. Trimming took off 2 bases at V and 5 bases at J, with 10 bases between the two ends. CDR3 DNA sequence: TGTGCCAGCAGCTTTGGCCAGGGGAATGAAAAACTGTTTTTT. Encoded protein: CASSFGQGNEKLFF.

The chain links TRBV28 to TRBJ1-6, with 7 nucleotides matching TRBD1. This CDR3 has 15 residues. Germline assignment: CDR1 MDHEN and CDR2 SYDVKM. V gave up 5 bases and J gave up 7 bases; unmatched junction bases: 8. The CDR3, as DNA: TGTGCCAGCAGTATTACGGACAGGAAGAATTCACCCCTCCACTTT. Its translation: CASSITDRKNSPLHF.

The sample holds a few counts of this clone. The chain combines TRBV28 with TRBJ1-1, with TRBD1 as a possible D gene (5 bases). V was shortened by 6 bases and J by 0 bases, with 14 bases between the two germline ends. The CDR3 has 15 residues. Germline loops: CDR1 MDHEN, CDR2 SYDVKM. The CDR3 region has the DNA TGTGCCAGCAGCCTGGGGGAAGTAATGAACACTGAAGCTTTCTTT. This encodes CASSLGEVMNTEAFF.

The chain carries TRBV28 and TRBJ2-7; D may be TRBD1 (6 bases). Trimming pared 6 bases from V and 3 bases from J, leaving 18 bases between. The CDR3 runs 15 residues. Germline-derived CDR1 and CDR2 are MDHEN and SYDVKM. The chain's CDR3 is CASSTGTIGVYEQYF. In DNA, the CDR3 is TGTGCCAGCAGCACCGGGACAATTGGGGTCTACGAGCAGTACTTC.

This clone has only one observation. The gene calls are TRBV19 and TRBJ2-3, with D possibly being TRBD2 (6 bases). The CDR3 sequence is 16 residues long. CDR1 LNHDA and CDR2 SQIVND come from the germline V gene (reference sequence). V lost 4 bases, J lost 1 base, and 15 bases lay in between. The CDR3 here is CASSTLGTRGTDTQYF. For the CDR3, the DNA is TGTGCCAGTAGTACCCTCGGGACTCGAGGCACAGATACGCAGTATTTT. Drawing the rest from reference TRBV19 and TRBJ2-3, the complete variable domain is DGGITQSPKYLFRKEGQNVTLSCEQNLNHDAMYWYRQDPGQGLRLIYYSQIVNDFQKGDIAEGYSVSREKKESFPLTVTSAQKNPTAFYLCASSTLGTRGTDTQYFGPGTRLTVL.

J is TRBJ1-2 and V is TRBV4-1, with TRBD1 as a possible D gene (6 bases). Trimming took 0 bases from V and 6 from J, leaving 14 bases between them. The CDR3 spans 15 residues. From germline, CDR1 is MGHRA and CDR2 YSYEKL. The CDR3 loop is CASSQDPTGLNGYTF. The CDR3 DNA reads TGCGCCAGCAGCCAAGATCCGACAGGACTTAATGGCTACACCTTC.

The chain links TRBV11-2 to TRBJ2-4; D remains ambiguous. Germline V CDR1 and CDR2: SGHAT, FQNNGV. The germline V and J ends were trimmed by 0 bases and 0 bases, with 12 bases remaining between them. CDR3 length: 17 amino acids. CDR3 protein: CASSLDGQVVAKNIQYF. The CDR3 DNA is TGTGCCAGCAGCTTAGATGGTCAGGTTGTAGCCAAAAACATTCAGTACTTC.

V usage is TRBV13 and J usage is TRBJ2-1; 11 nucleotides align to TRBD2. Losses at the gene ends were 2 bases for V and 1 base for J; bases not matched to a gene: 7. CDR1 PRHDT and CDR2 FYEKMQ come from the germline V gene (reference sequence). The CDR3 spans 18 residues. DNA for the CDR3: TGTGCCAGCAGCTTATGGACTAGCGGGCCCATTTCCTACAATGAGCAGTTCTTC. Amino acids: CASSLWTSGPISYNEQFF. Variable domain in full (rest from reference TRBV13 and TRBJ2-1): AAGVIQSPRHLIKEKRETATLKCYPIPRHDTVYWYQQGPGQDPQFLISFYEKMQSDKGSIPDRFSAQQFSDYHSELNMSSLELGDSALYFCASSLWTSGPISYNEQFFGPGTRLTVL.

The V call is TRBV6-5, the J call TRBJ2-6, with a weak D call TRBD1 (6 bases). Germline CDR1 and CDR2: MNHEY and SVGAGI. V dropped 7 bases and J dropped 1 base, with 8 bases sitting between them. This CDR3 spans 14 amino acids. The CDR3 DNA sequence: TGTGCCAGCAAAGGGACATCTGGGGCCAACGTCCTGACTTTC. Encoded protein: CASKGTSGANVLTF.

The V and J genes are TRBV29-1 and TRBJ2-1; 7 nucleotides agree with TRBD2. In germline, CDR1 is SQVTM, CDR2 ANQGSEA. The ends lost 4 bases at V and 0 bases at J; junction bases unmatched: 6. The CDR3 runs 15 residues. CDR3 protein: CSVVGGRGSYNEQFF. In DNA form, the CDR3 reads TGCAGCGTTGTTGGAGGGAGGGGCTCCTACAATGAGCAGTTCTTC.

This clone was detected a few times. The chain recombines TRBV20-1 with TRBJ2-3; D is unclear. The V end was cut by 6 bases, the J end by 10 bases, with 8 bases between. CDR1 and CDR2 (germline): DFQATT, SNEGSKA (reference sequence). The CDR3 sequence is 9 residues long. Here the CDR3 DNA reads TGCAGTGCGACCGCTGCGCAGTATTTT. Protein product: CSATAAQYF.

This clone was detected a few times. The chain is built from TRBV30 and TRBJ1-6, with a weak D call TRBD1 (6 bases). Germline V gene sequence: CDR1 GTSNPN, CDR2 SVGIG (reference sequence). V was shortened by 5 bases and J by 7 bases, with 15 bases between the two germline ends. The CDR3 spans 14 residues. The CDR3 loop reads CAWSTGNMNSPLHF. The CDR3 DNA sequence: TGTGCCTGGTCCACAGGGAATATGAATTCACCCCTCCACTTT.

In this sample, this clone turned up a few times. The chain joins TRBV6-4 to TRBJ2-6; 7 bases match TRBD1. This CDR3 comprises 14 residues. From germline, CDR1 is MRHNA and CDR2 SNTAGT. V gave up 4 bases and J gave up 3 bases; unmatched junction bases: 0. The chain's CDR3 is CASSGQGGANVLTF. In nucleotides, the CDR3 is TGTGCCAGCAGTGGACAGGGTGGGGCCAACGTCCTGACTTTC.

The chain employs TRBV5-5 and TRBJ2-3, with TRBD1 matching over 8 bases. Germline V CDR1 and CDR2: SGHKS, YYEKEE (reference sequence). CDR3 length: 17 residues. The V gene end was trimmed by 4 bases and the J gene end by 4 bases; junction bases not matched to a gene: 14. This CDR3 is CASSTLRIGQGADTQYF. DNA of the CDR3: TGTGCCAGCAGCACTCTCCGGATAGGACAGGGAGCAGATACGCAGTATTTT.